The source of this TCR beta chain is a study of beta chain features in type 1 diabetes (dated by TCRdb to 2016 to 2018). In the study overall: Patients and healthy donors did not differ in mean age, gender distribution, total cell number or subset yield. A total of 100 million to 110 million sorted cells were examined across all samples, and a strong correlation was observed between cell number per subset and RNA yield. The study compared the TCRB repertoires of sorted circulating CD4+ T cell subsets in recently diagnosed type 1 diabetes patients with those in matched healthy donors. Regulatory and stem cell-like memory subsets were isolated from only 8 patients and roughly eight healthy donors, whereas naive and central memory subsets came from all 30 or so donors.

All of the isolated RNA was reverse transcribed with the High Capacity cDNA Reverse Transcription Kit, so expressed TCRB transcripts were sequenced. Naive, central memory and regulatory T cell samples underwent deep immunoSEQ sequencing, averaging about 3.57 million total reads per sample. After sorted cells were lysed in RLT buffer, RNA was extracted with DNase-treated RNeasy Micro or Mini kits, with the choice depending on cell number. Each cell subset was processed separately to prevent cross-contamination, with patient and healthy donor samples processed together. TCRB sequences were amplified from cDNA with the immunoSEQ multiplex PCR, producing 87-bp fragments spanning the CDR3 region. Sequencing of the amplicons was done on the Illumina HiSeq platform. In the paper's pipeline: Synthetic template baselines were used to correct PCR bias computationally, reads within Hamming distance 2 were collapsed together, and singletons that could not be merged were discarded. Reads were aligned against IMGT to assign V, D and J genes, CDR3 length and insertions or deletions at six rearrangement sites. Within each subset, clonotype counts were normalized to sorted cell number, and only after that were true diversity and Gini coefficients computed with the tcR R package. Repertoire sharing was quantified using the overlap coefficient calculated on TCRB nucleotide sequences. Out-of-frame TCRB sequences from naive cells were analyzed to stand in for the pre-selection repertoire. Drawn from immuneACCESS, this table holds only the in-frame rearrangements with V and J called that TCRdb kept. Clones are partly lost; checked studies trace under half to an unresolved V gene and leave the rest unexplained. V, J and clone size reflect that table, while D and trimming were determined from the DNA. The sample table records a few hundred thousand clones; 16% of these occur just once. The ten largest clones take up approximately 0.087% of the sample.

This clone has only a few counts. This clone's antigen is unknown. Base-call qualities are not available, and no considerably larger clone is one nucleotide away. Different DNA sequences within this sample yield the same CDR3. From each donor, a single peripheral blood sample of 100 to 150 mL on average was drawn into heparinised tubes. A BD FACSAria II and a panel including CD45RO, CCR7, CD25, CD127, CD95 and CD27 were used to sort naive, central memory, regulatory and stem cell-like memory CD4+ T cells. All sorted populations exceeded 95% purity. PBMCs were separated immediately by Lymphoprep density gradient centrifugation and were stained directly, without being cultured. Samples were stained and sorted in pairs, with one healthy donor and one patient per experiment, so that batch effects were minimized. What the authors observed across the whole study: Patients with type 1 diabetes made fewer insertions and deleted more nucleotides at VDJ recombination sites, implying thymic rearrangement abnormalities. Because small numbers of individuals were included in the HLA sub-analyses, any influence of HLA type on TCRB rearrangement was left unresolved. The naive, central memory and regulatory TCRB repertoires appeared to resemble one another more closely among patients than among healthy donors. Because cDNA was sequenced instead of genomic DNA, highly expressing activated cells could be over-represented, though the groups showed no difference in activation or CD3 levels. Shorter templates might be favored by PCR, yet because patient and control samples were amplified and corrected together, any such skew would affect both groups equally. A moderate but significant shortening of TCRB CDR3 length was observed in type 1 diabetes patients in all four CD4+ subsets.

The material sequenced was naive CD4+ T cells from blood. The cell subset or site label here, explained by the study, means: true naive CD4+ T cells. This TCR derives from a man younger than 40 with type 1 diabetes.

The sequence in DNA is TGTGCCAGCAGCCGGAGGCGGGAGACCCAGTACTTC. Its protein product is CASSRRRETQYF. Recombination connected TRBV6-5 to TRBJ2-5; a tentative D call is TRBD2 (5 bases match). Between the V and J ends, shortened by 6 bases and 5 bases respectively, the junction contains 10 bases. According to the germline V gene, CDR1 reads MNHEY and CDR2 reads SVGAGI. The cysteine opens and the phenylalanine closes a CDR3 of 12 amino acids. The only DNA kept is the CDR3, 36 bases in frame from the first base.